These 29 T cell receptor beta chains share one sample of origin, sequenced in a study of blood T cells in healthy people across ages. For the second PCR, which ran for 7 to 11 cycles, a sample-barcoded 5' primer and a J-beta primer mix were used. TCRdb ran MiXCR on the 5' RACE reads and lists one entry per CDR3 protein. The table records 700,000 or so distinct CDR3 sequences, around 43% of them present only once. Sequenced: blood. The receptors come from a man of 80 years or more in good health.

This sequence joins TRBV7-2 and TRBJ1-1; maybe TRBD1 (5 bases). CDR1 and CDR2 from the germline V gene are SGHTA and FQGNSA. This CDR3 spans 13 amino acids. V dropped 4 bases and J dropped 5 bases, with 11 bases sitting between them. The CDR3 sequence: CASSSSGLTEAFF. As DNA, the CDR3 is TGTGCCAGCAGCTCTTCGGGGCTTACTGAAGCTTTCTTT. The full variable domain, its missing parts supplied by reference TRBV7-2 and TRBJ1-1, is GAGVSQSPSNKVTEKGKDVELRCDPISGHTALYWYRQSLGQGLEFLIYFQGNSAPDKSGLPSDRFSAERTGGSVSTLTIQRTQQEDSAVYLCASSSSGLTEAFFGQGTRLTVV.

This clonotype was counted a few times. The chain carries TRBV9 and TRBJ2-1; the D call may be TRBD1 or TRBD2 (5 bases each). The V gene's germline CDR1 is SGDLS and CDR2 YYNGEE. The CDR3 length is 16 residues. Trimming removed 6 bases at V and 6 bases at J, with 22 bases between. This CDR3 is CASTTSPGTSINEQFF. In nucleotides, the CDR3 is TGTGCCAGCACCACCTCCCCCGGGACCAGTATCAATGAGCAGTTCTTC.

This clonotype was counted ten times or more. V is TRBV4-2 and J is TRBJ2-3, with 7 bases aligning to TRBD2. Losses at the gene ends were 0 bases for V and 0 bases for J; bases not matched to a gene: 3. CDR1 LGHNA and CDR2 YNFKEQ come from the germline V gene. The CDR3 extends over 16 amino acids. The CDR3 region is CASSQDDGRSTDTQYF. CDR3 bases: TGTGCCAGCAGCCAAGATGACGGGAGGAGCACAGATACGCAGTATTTT.

The chain employs TRBV5-1 and TRBJ2-7; 7 bases align to TRBD2. There are 15 residues in the CDR3. Trimming cost V 1 base and J 4 bases; bases outside gene matches: 8. Germline loops: CDR1 SGHRS, CDR2 YFSETQ. The CDR3 region is CASSLFWRENYEQYF. CDR3 DNA: TGCGCCAGCAGCTTGTTTTGGCGGGAGAATTACGAGCAGTACTTC.

This clonotype was seen more than once but under ten times. This chain links TRBV28 with TRBJ2-3; perhaps TRBD2 as D (6 bases). V shed 7 bases and J shed 2 bases, with 16 bases lying between them. Germline assignment: CDR1 MDHEN and CDR2 SYDVKM. This CDR3 is built from 15 residues. The CDR3 reads CASTGASPFTDTQYF. Written as DNA, the CDR3 is TGTGCCAGCACGGGAGCTAGCCCATTCACAGATACGCAGTATTTT.

The genes are TRBV28 and TRBJ2-5; D is tentatively TRBD1 or TRBD2 (5 bases each). Looked up from germline, CDR1 is MDHEN and CDR2 is SYDVKM. Between the trimmed V and J ends, which lost 6 bases and 11 bases, there was a span of 25 bases. The CDR3 sequence is 15 residues long. The CDR3 loop reads CASRNAGTSLVEQYF. The CDR3 coding sequence is TGTGCCAGCAGGAATGCCGGGACCTCCCTTGTAGAGCAGTACTTC.

This clonotype has just a few counts. The genes are TRBV2 and TRBJ1-2; D remains ambiguous. V was cut by 6 bases and J by 0 bases, with 11 bases left in between. Germline V CDR1 and CDR2: SNHLY, FYNNEI. CDR3 length equals 14 residues. The CDR3 DNA sequence: TGTGCCAGCAGAGAGGTTCAACCTAACTATGGCTACACCTTC. Protein: CASREVQPNYGYTF.

The chain employs TRBV20-1 and TRBJ2-5, with D unclear. The CDR3 totals 12 residues. Looked up from germline, CDR1 is DFQATT and CDR2 is SNEGSKA (reference sequence). Deletions cut 3 bases from V and 9 bases from J, with 14 bases between. The CDR3 DNA follows: TGCAGTGCTAGGGAATCCCTTATGGCCCAGTACTTC. Amino acids: CSARESLMAQYF.

This clonotype was picked up a small number of times. The V gene is TRBV2, the J gene TRBJ1-2; 7 bases are shared with TRBD1. CDR3 size: 15 residues. The V gene's germline CDR1 is SNHLY and CDR2 FYNNEI. The ends lost 3 bases at V and 0 bases at J; junction bases unmatched: 4. Here the CDR3 DNA reads TGTGCCAGCAGTGACCCCGGGACAGCTAACTATGGCTACACCTTC. It translates to CASSDPGTANYGYTF.

Only a few counts were recorded for this clonotype. The J gene is TRBJ2-7, the V gene TRBV20-1; 9 bases match TRBD1. The germline V gene has CDR1 DFQATT and CDR2 SNEGSKA (reference sequence). J lost 5 bases, V lost 3 bases, and 8 bases had no gene match. CDR3 length equals 14 residues. CDR3 bases: TGCAGTGCTAGTCATGGGACAGGGTATGACGAGCAGTACTTC. Residues: CSASHGTGYDEQYF.

The chain has TRBV28 and TRBJ2-3; either TRBD1 or TRBD2 may supply D (5 bases each). Germline CDR1 MDHEN, CDR2 SYDVKM. The CDR3 contains 16 residues. V lost 7 bases, J lost 0 bases, and 17 bases lay in between. This CDR3 is CASTRVGDHSTDTQYF. The CDR3, as DNA: TGTGCCAGCACCCGAGTGGGGGACCATAGCACAGATACGCAGTATTTT.

This clonotype was found a few times. This sequence joins TRBV20-1 and TRBJ2-7; no firm D call. Germline CDR1 reads DFQATT; CDR2 reads SNEGSKA (reference sequence). Trimming took 3 bases from V and 5 from J, leaving 8 bases between them. There are 11 residues in the CDR3. CDR3 sequence reads: CSASVLDEQYF. The CDR3 DNA is TGCAGTGCTAGCGTGTTGGACGAGCAGTACTTC.

This clonotype was seen a handful of times. This chain uses TRBV6-2 or TRBV6-3 with TRBJ2-1, with 7 positions matching TRBD1. Per the germline V gene, CDR1 is MNHEY and CDR2 is SVGEGT. The ends lost 7 bases at V and 2 bases at J; junction bases unmatched: 5. The CDR3 runs to 14 residues. Written as DNA, the CDR3 is TGTGCCAGCAACAGGGGCCTAACCTACAATGAGCAGTTCTTC. It yields the protein CASNRGLTYNEQFF.

V and J are TRBV6-2 or TRBV6-3 and TRBJ2-1; maybe TRBD2 (6 bases). TRBJ2-7 explains the end of the DNA better; the J call may be wrong. There are 16 residues in the CDR3. Germline V gene lookup returns CDR1 MNHEY and CDR2 SVGEGT. The CDR3 nucleotides read TGTGCCAGCACTCGGGACTCCCTGAGCTCCTACAATGAGCAGTACTTC. Translation gives CASTRDSLSSYNEQYF.

This clonotype was observed a few times. The chain is built from TRBV9 and TRBJ2-1, with 7 bases that match TRBD2. V lost 4 bases, J lost 4 bases, and 8 bases stayed unmatched. The CDR3 consists of 15 residues. Germline values: CDR1 SGDLS, CDR2 YYNGEE. CDR3 DNA: TGTGCCAGCAGCCCCGGGGAGGGATCTTACAATGAGCAGTTCTTC. As protein: CASSPGEGSYNEQFF.

The table lists this clonotype with a few counts. The gene calls are TRBV7-6 and TRBJ1-1; D is ambiguous. The CDR3 sequence is 12 residues long. V gave up 5 bases and J gave up 7 bases, with 11 bases separating them. In germline, CDR1 is SGHVS, CDR2 FNYEAQ. CDR3 in DNA: TGTGCCAGCAGCCTCGACGGACGTGAAGCTTTCTTT. Amino acids: CASSLDGREAFF.

V usage is TRBV20-1 and J usage is TRBJ2-7, with 10 bases matching TRBD2. The CDR3 length is 14 residues. J gave up 2 bases and V 2 bases, and 3 bases lay outside the gene matches. Germline CDR1 is DFQATT and CDR2 is SNEGSKA (reference sequence). The chain's CDR3 is CSARYSGRAYEQYF. The CDR3 region has the DNA TGCAGTGCTAGATACAGCGGGAGGGCCTACGAGCAGTACTTC.

The sample holds a few counts of this clonotype. The V and J genes are TRBV2 and TRBJ2-7, with 9 bases lining up with TRBD1. Germline CDR1 and CDR2: SNHLY and FYNNEI. The CDR3 totals 14 residues. The V segment lost 4 bases and the J segment 7 bases; nucleotides outside the gene matches: 8. The CDR3 DNA sequence: TGTGCCAGCAGTGCAACAGGGGGCCACACGGAGCAGTACTTC. This codes for CASSATGGHTEQYF.

This clonotype was detected only a few times. The chain links TRBV13 to TRBJ2-5, with a tentative D call TRBD1 (6 bases). Per germline, CDR1 PRHDT and CDR2 FYEKMQ (reference sequence). V shed 11 bases and J shed 4 bases, with 14 bases lying between them. This CDR3 is built from 12 residues. The CDR3 is CAGPTGLETQYF. As DNA, the CDR3 is TGTGCCGGGCCGACAGGATTAGAGACCCAGTACTTC.

The chain carries TRBV12-3 or TRBV12-4 and TRBJ2-3, with D perhaps matching TRBD2 (6 bases). V lost 2 bases to trimming and J lost 0 bases, with 12 bases between them. CDR3 length: 16 residues. The CDR3 reads CASSLWTTKSTDTQYF. The CDR3 DNA follows: TGTGCCAGCAGTTTATGGACTACAAAGAGCACAGATACGCAGTATTTT.

As regards this clonotype: This may arise from a read error, as a much more abundant clone is one base away. The chain uses TRBV10-3 and TRBJ2-7; D uncertain. This CDR3 is 12 amino acids long. Germline lookup yields CDR1 ENHRY and CDR2 SYGVKD. The DNA for the CDR3 is TGTGCCATCAAAGCAGAATCCTGCGAGCAGTACTTC. Its protein is CAIKAESCEQYF.

This chain connects TRBV7-9 to TRBJ1-2; no clear D. CDR1 SEHNR and CDR2 FQNEAQ come from the germline V gene (reference sequence). V lost 3 bases, J lost 4 bases, and 12 bases lay in between. The CDR3 is made up of 14 amino acids. CDR3 DNA: TGTGCCAGCAGCTTCTCCGACATCCGCTATGGCTACACCTTC. It encodes CASSFSDIRYGYTF.

The rearrangement joins TRBV10-1 to TRBJ2-1; TRBD2 matches 7 bases. The CDR3 runs to 16 residues. Losses at the gene ends were 2 bases for V and 6 bases for J; bases not matched to a gene: 10. Germline loops: CDR1 WNHNN, CDR2 SYGVQD (reference sequence). CDR3 residues: CASSERAMAGVNEQFF. CDR3 in DNA: TGCGCCAGCAGTGAGAGAGCCATGGCGGGGGTCAATGAGCAGTTCTTC.

This chain joins TRBV9 and TRBJ2-3, with TRBD2 identical over 16 bases. Unmatched junction bases numbered 11, after V lost 2 bases and J lost 5 bases. This CDR3 has 19 amino acids. Per the germline V gene, CDR1 is SGDLS and CDR2 is YYNGEE. The DNA of the CDR3 is TGTGCCAGCAGCGTTACCGGGACTAGCGGGAGGGCCGGGGGAGATACGCAGTATTTT. This codes for CASSVTGTSGRAGGDTQYF. The whole variable domain, filled in from reference TRBV9 and TRBJ2-3, reads DSGVTQTPKHLITATGQRVTLRCSPRSGDLSVYWYQQSLDQGLQFLIQYYNGEERAKGNILERFSAQQFPDLHSELNLSSLELGDSALYFCASSVTGTSGRAGGDTQYFGPGTRLTVL.

CDR3 sequence (DNA): TGTGCCAGCAGCTTAGGCCGAGTGGGCAGGGGGAACATTCAGTACTTC. It specifies CASSLGRVGRGNIQYF. The rearrangement links TRBV7-9 to TRBJ2-4; 7 nucleotides line up with TRBD1. CDR3 length: 16 residues. The V and J ends lost 1 base and 7 bases, in that order; junction bases with no gene match: 10. From germline, CDR1 is SEHNR and CDR2 FQNEAQ (reference sequence).

The table lists this clonotype with many counts. The chain employs TRBV27 and TRBJ2-5; a weak D match, TRBD2 (6 bases). Per the germline V gene, CDR1 is MNHEY and CDR2 is SMNVEV (reference sequence). V was trimmed by 6 bases and J by 2 bases, leaving 16 bases between them. This CDR3 contains 15 residues. The CDR3 is CASSSNEDYQETQYF. The CDR3 coding sequence is TGTGCCAGCAGCTCGAACGAGGACTATCAAGAGACCCAGTACTTC.

On this clonotype: At one boundary the junction diverges from the germline segment, which might be a read error. This chain links TRBV30 with TRBJ2-7, with D maybe TRBD2 (5 bases). Germline V gives CDR1 GTSNPN, CDR2 SVGIG (reference sequence). The CDR3 is 13 residues long. CDR3: CARSVGSGYEQYF. CDR3 DNA: TGTGCCAGGAGTGTAGGGTCGGGGTACGAGCAGTACTTC.

CDR3 nucleotides: TGTGCCAGCAGTCCCGTAGGGGGGGCCGGTGAGCAGTTCTTC. Its protein is CASSPVGGAGEQFF. V usage is TRBV25-1 and J usage is TRBJ2-1, with D possibly matching TRBD2 (7 bases). The CDR3 runs 14 residues. Trimming took off 5 bases at V and 9 bases at J, with 17 bases between the two ends. Germline V lookup: CDR1 MGHDK, CDR2 SYGVNS. The whole variable domain, filled in from reference TRBV25-1 and TRBJ2-1, reads EADIYQTPRYLVIGTGKKITLECSQTMGHDKMYWYQQDPGMELHLIHYSYGVNSTEKGDLSSESTVSRIRTEHFPLTLESARPSHTSQYLCASSPVGGAGEQFFGPGTRLTVL.

This chain connects TRBV20-1 to TRBJ1-4, with D possibly TRBD1 on 6 matching bases. V lost 3 bases, J lost 8 bases, and 16 bases lay in between. CDR3 length: 14 residues. Looked up from germline, CDR1 is DFQATT and CDR2 is SNEGSKA (reference sequence). Here the CDR3 DNA reads TGCAGTGCTAGTGGTCGGGGGGCTGGGGAAAAACTGTTTTTT. Amino acids: CSASGRGAGEKLFF.